This TCR beta chain is drawn from a study of cytotoxic CD8 clonotypes in ibrutinib-treated CLL. Genomic DNA in an amount of about 2 micrograms was extracted from cryopreserved PBMCs and used for the preparation of TCR beta libraries. Generated by immunoSEQ multiplex PCR, the TCRdb table keeps only in-frame clones and is missing some. Of approximately 25,000 clones listed, 65% to 80% are singletons. A word on this clone: Its antigen remains unidentified.

The CDR3 loop spans 14 amino acids. Unmatched junction bases numbered 11, after V lost 6 bases and J lost 7 bases. From germline, CDR1 is MRHNA and CDR2 SNTAGT. Broader study findings: Against age-matched healthy donors, baseline clonality ran higher and tracked circulating CD8+ T-cell counts. Private clonotypes, not public ones, expanded at ibrutinib response.

The chain couples TRBV6-4 to TRBJ1-2, with 7 bases that match TRBD1. This receptor was identified in a human donor with chronic lymphocytic leukemia. The source material was PBMCs, sampled after 12 months of ibrutinib treatment. CDR3 residues: CASSPGGHRSGYTF. The CDR3 DNA is TGTGCCAGCAGCCCAGGGGGTCACCGGAGTGGCTACACCTTC.